This entry concerns a single T cell receptor (beta chain). What it binds is not known. The sample belongs to a study of T cells in Graves' hyperthyroidism and ophthalmopathy. Overall study findings and caveats: Expanded thyroid clonotypes (above 0.001) were mostly also found in blood.

The investigators amplified TCR beta CDR3 regions from RNA transcripts. HTBI primers were employed in a first-round RT-PCR of the TCR CDR3. TCRdb analysed the multiplex PCR reads with MiXCR anew, one entry per CDR3 protein. Of some 510,000 distinct CDR3 sequences in the sample, around 20% are singletons; the top ten hold 26%. Graves' hyperthyroidism was deemed stable absent ophthalmopathy progression within 18 months. The diagnostic basis comprised clinical symptoms, serum thyroxine and TRAb, thyroid ultrasound and orbital computed tomography. With 3 bases removed from V and 0 bases from J, the gap between germline ends came to 8 bases. This CDR3 comprises 15 residues. Germline V lookup: CDR1 SGHAT, CDR2 FQNNGV.

Material: blood. The clonotype comes from a man aged 18 to 30 with Graves' hyperthyroidism. V gene TRBV11-2 combines with J gene TRBJ2-2; D might be TRBD2 (5 bases). CDR3 region: CASSFQAANTGELFF. CDR3 nucleotide sequence: TGTGCCAGCAGCTTTCAAGCGGCGAACACCGGGGAGCTGTTTTTT.